This is a list of T cell receptor beta chains from one sample in a study of cytomegalovirus exposure and HLA in healthy donors. Assay: immunoSEQ multiplex PCR; the TCRdb copy retains only in-frame clones and omits some. The repertoire holds over 150,000 clones, roughly 70% seen once, with about 2.5% in the top ten. Sequencing was performed on PBMCs. All receptors derive from a middle-aged woman in good health and CMV-seropositive. Both conserved end residues are part of each CDR3. The D gene is left open where the match is weak. Part of the rows lack a size; the others show once, few, many or a class for expanded clones.

v_call	j_call	d_call	clone_size	cdr3_nt	cdr3_aa
TRBV5-4	TRBJ2-7	TRBD1	-	TGTGCCAGCAGCTTGTGGGGACAGGGGTACGAGCAGTACTTC	CASSLWGQGYEQYF
TRBV21-1	TRBJ2-3	-	-	TGTGCCAGCAGGAAAAGAAGGGACACCTACCCCACAGATACGCAGTATTTT	CASRKRRDTYPTDTQYF
TRBV6-5	TRBJ2-7	TRBD1	-	TGTGCTTCGATCCCGGGACAGCACCACGAGCAGTACTTC	CASIPGQHHEQYF
TRBV5-6	TRBJ1-2	TRBD1	once	TGTGCCAGCAGCGACCCGACAGGGTCTCAGAGAGGCTACACCTTC	CASSDPTGSQRGYTF
TRBV29-1	TRBJ2-2	TRBD2	-	TGCAGCGTTAGGGGACTACGGAACACCGGGGAGCTGTTTTTT	CSVRGLRNTGELFF
TRBV19	TRBJ2-7	-	once	TGTGCCAGTAGTATGCAGGGTAACGCCAACGAGCAGTACTTC	CASSMQGNANEQYF
TRBV6-5	TRBJ2-3	TRBD2	once	TGTGCCAGCAGTTATCGGGGGGGGCAAGATACGCAGTATTTT	CASSYRGGQDTQYF
TRBV25-1	TRBJ1-2	-	-	TGTGCCAGCAGTGAACAATGGGGGGGAAATGGCTACACCTTC	CASSEQWGGNGYTF
TRBV28	TRBJ1-5	TRBD1	-	TGTGCCAGCAGTTTTCTTACAGGGGTTCAGCCCCAGAATTTT	CASSFLTGVQPQNF
TRBV4-1	TRBJ2-5	-	few	TGCGCCAGCAGCCGGGTAGGAGACTCCTTTCAAGAGACCCAGTACTTC	CASSRVGDSFQETQYF
TRBV11-2	TRBJ2-6	-	-	TGTGCCAGCAGCTTACGGGGATCTGGGGCCAACGTCCTGACTTTC	CASSLRGSGANVLTF
TRBV15	TRBJ2-1	TRBD2	few	TGTGCCACCACCGCTTCGGGACTAGCCGGCAATGAGCAGTTCTTC	CATTASGLAGNEQFF
TRBV27	TRBJ1-1	TRBD1	-	TGTGCCAGCAGTCTCACAGGGGGCAACACTGAAGCTTTCTTT	CASSLTGGNTEAFF
TRBV10-3	TRBJ2-3	TRBD1	-	TGTGCCATCAGCCAGACAGGGGGCCGTGATACGCAGTATTTT	CAISQTGGRDTQYF
TRBV2	TRBJ2-1	-	few	TGTGCCAGCAGTGAAGCGGGGCTGGACTACAATGAGCAGTTCTTC	CASSEAGLDYNEQFF
TRBV5-6	TRBJ2-7	-	-	TGTGCCAGCAGCCAAGACAGGTACGAGCAGTACTTC	CASSQDRYEQYF
TRBV9	TRBJ1-5	-	-	TGTGCCAGCAGCGTAGAGGACTATCAGCCCCAGCATTTT	CASSVEDYQPQHF